This T cell receptor beta chain was identified during a study of beta chain features in type 1 diabetes. Points from the study as a whole: Possibly, sequencing cDNA over-represented cells that had high TCR expression levels. In every one of the four CD4+ subsets, TCRB CDR3s were moderately but significantly shorter in Type 1 diabetes patients. There were fewer insertions and more deletions at the VDJ junctions of type 1 diabetes patients.

A remark on this clone: Its antigen is unidentified.

Germline CDR1 and CDR2: SGHRS and YFSETQ. This CDR3 comprises 14 residues. J lost 7 bases, V lost 4 bases, and 10 bases had no gene match. Each of the CD4+ naive, central memory, regulatory and stem cell-like memory populations was sorted via CD45RO/CCR7/CD25/CD127/CD95/CD27. Isolated RNA was reverse transcribed in full, so expressed TCRB transcripts were sequenced. The assay was immunoSEQ multiplex PCR, and TCRdb's table has in-frame clones only and misses some. The table lists 120,000 to 150,000 clones, about 50% of them singletons. This TCR was recovered from a young man in good health. V and J are TRBV5-1 and TRBJ2-7, with TRBD2 matching 8 bases. The sequenced sample consisted of Tregs from blood. The CDR3 reads CASSTSGGGREQYF. DNA for the CDR3: TGCGCCAGCAGCACCAGCGGCGGGGGGCGGGAGCAGTACTTC. The full variable domain, with the rest looked up from reference TRBV5-1 and TRBJ2-7, is KAGVTQTPRYLIKTRGQQVTLSCSPISGHRSVSWYQQTPGQGLQFLFEYFSETQRNKGNFPGRFSGRQFSNSRSEMNVSTLELGDSALYLCASSTSGGGREQYFGPGTRLTVT.